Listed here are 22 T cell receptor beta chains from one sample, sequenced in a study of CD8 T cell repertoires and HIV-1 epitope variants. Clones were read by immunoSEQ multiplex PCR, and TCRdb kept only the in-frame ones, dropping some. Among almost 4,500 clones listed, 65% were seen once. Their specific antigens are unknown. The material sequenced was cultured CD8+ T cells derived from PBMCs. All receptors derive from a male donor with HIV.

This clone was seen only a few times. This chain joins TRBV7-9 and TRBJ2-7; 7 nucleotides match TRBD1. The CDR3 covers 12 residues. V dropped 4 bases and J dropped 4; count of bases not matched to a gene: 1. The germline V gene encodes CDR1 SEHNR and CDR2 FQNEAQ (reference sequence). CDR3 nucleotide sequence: TGTGCCAGCAGCTCGGACAGGTACGAGCAGTACTTC. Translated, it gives CASSSDRYEQYF.

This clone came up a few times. The CDR3 DNA sequence: TGTGCCAGCAGCCCCGGGGCGATTACCTACGAGCAGTACTTC. It specifies CASSPGAITYEQYF. J is TRBJ2-7 and V is TRBV6-5; perhaps D is TRBD1 or TRBD2 (5 bases each). The V gene's germline CDR1 is MNHEY and CDR2 SVGAGI. CDR3 length: 14 amino acids. The V end was cut by 6 bases, the J end by 2 bases, with 14 bases between.

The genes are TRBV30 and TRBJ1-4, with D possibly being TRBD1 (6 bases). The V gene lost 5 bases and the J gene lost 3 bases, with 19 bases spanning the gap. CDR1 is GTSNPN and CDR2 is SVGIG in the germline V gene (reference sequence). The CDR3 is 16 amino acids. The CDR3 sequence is CAWREGTRGPNEKLFF. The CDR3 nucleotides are TGTGCCTGGCGCGAAGGGACACGCGGTCCTAATGAAAAACTGTTTTTT.

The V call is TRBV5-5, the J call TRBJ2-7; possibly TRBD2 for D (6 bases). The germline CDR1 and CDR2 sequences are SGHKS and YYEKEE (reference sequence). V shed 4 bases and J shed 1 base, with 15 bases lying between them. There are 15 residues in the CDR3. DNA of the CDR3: TGTGCCAGCAGCCCGCTCTTTGGGGGGTCCTACGAGCAGTACTTC. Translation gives CASSPLFGGSYEQYF.

In DNA form, the CDR3 reads TGCGCCAGCAGCCAAGAAGTAGGACTCTACGAGCAGTACTTC. Translating gives CASSQEVGLYEQYF. The rearrangement joins TRBV4-3 to TRBJ2-7; tentatively, D is TRBD2 (5 bases). V was trimmed by 0 bases and J by 3 bases, leaving 9 bases between them. The CDR3 sequence is 14 residues long. Germline lookup yields CDR1 LGHNA and CDR2 YSLEER.

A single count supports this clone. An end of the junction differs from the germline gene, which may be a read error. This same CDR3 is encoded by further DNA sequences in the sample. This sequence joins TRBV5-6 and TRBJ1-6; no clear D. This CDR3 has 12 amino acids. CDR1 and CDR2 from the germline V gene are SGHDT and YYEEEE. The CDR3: CASSLDDSPLHF. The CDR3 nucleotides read TGTGCCAGCAGCTTGGACGATTCGCCCCTCCACTTT.

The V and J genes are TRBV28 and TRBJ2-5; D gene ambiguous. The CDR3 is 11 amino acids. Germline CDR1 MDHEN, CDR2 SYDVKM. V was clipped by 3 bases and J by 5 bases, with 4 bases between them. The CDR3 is CASSFEETQYF. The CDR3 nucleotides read TGTGCCAGCAGTTTCGAGGAGACCCAGTACTTC.

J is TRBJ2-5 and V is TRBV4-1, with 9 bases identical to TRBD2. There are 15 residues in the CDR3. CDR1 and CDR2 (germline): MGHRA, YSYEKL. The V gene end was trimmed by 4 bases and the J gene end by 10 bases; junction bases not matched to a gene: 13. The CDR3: CASSRLIAGDPDQYF. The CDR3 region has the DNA TGCGCCAGCAGCCGCCTGATAGCGGGAGACCCGGACCAGTACTTC.

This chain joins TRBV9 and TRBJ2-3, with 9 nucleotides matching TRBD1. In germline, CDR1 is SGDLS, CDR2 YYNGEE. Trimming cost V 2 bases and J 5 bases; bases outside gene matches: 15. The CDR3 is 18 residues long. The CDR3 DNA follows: TGTGCCAGCAGCGTTTCAGCCGGGACAGGGACCGAAAGAGATACGCAGTATTTT. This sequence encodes CASSVSAGTGTERDTQYF.

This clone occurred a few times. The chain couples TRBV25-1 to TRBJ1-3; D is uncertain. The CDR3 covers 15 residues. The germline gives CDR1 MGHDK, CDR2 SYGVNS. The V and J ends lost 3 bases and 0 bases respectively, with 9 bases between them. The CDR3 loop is CASSDFGSSGNTIYF. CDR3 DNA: TGTGCCAGCAGTGATTTTGGCAGCTCTGGAAACACCATATATTTT.

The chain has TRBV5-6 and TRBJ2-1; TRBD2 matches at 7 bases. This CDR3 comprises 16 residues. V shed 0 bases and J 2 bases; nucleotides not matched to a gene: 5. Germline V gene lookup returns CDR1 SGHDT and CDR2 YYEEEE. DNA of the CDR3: TGTGCCAGCAGCTTGGCCGGGGAGGGCCCCTACAATGAGCAGTTCTTC. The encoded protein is CASSLAGEGPYNEQFF.

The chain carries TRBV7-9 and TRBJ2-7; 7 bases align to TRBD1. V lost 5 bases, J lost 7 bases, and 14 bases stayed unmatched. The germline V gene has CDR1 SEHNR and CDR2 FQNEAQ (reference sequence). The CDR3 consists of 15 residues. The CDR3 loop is CASSPTGTDQEEQYF. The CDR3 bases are TGTGCCAGCAGCCCGACCGGGACAGACCAAGAGGAGCAGTACTTC. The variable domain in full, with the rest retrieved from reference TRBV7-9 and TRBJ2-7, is DTGVSQNPRHKITKRGQNVTFRCDPISEHNRLYWYRQTLGQGPEFLTYFQNEAQLEKSRLLSDRFSAERPKGSFSTLEIQRTEQGDSAMYLCASSPTGTDQEEQYFGPGTRLTVT.

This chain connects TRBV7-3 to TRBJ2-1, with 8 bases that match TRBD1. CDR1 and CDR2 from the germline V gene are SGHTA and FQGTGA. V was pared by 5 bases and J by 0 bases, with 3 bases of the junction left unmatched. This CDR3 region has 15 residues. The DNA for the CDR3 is TGTGCCAGCAGCGCAGGGGGCAGCTCCTACAATGAGCAGTTCTTC. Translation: CASSAGGSSYNEQFF.

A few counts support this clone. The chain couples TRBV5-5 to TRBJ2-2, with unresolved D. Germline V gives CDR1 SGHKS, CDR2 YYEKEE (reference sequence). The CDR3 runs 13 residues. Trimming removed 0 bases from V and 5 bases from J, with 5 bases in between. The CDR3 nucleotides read TGTGCCAGCAGCTTGGCCGGTACCGGGGAGCTGTTTTTT. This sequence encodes CASSLAGTGELFF.

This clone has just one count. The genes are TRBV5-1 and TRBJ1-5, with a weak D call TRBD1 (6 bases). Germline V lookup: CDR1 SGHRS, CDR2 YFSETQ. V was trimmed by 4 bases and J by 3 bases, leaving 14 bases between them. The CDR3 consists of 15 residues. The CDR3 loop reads CASSLGAGVNQPQHF. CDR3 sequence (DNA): TGCGCCAGCAGCCTTGGAGCAGGGGTCAATCAGCCCCAGCATTTT.

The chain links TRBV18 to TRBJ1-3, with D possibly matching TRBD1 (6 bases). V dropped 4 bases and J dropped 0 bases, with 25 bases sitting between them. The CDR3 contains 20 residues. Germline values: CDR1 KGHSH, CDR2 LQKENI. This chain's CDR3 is CASSLGPLQGNPYSGNTIYF. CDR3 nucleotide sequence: TGTGCCAGCTCACTCGGCCCCTTACAGGGAAATCCCTACTCTGGAAACACCATATATTTT.

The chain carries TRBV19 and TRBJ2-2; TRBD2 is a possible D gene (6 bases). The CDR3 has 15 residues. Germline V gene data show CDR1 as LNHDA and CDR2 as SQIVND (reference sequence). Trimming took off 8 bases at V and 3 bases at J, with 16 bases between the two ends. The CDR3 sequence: CASAAGGSDTGELFF. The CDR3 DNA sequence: TGTGCCAGTGCGGCCGGGGGATCAGACACCGGGGAGCTGTTTTTT.

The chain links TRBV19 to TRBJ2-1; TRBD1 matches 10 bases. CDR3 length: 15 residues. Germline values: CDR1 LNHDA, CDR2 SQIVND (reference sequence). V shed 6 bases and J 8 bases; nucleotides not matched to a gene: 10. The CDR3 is CASSIGTGEAYEQFF. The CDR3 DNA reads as TGTGCCAGTAGCATCGGGACAGGGGAAGCCTATGAGCAGTTCTTC.

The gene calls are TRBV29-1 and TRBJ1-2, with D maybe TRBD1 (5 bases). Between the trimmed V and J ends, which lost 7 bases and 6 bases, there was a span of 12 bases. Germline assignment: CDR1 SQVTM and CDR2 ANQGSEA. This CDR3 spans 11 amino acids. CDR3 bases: TGCAGCGGTATAGGGGCTGATGGCTACACCTTC. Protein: CSGIGADGYTF. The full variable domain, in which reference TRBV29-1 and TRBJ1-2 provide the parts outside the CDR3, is SAVISQKPSRDICQRGTSLTIQCQVDSQVTMMFWYRQQPGQSLTLIATANQGSEATYESGFVIDKFPISRPNLTFSTLTVSNMSPEDSSIYLCSGIGADGYTFGSGTRLTVV.

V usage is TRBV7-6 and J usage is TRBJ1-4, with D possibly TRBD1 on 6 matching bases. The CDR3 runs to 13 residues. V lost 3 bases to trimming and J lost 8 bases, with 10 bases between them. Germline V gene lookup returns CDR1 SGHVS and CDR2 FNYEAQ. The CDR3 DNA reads TGTGCCAGCAGCTTTATAGGGGGAGAAAAACTGTTTTTT. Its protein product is CASSFIGGEKLFF.

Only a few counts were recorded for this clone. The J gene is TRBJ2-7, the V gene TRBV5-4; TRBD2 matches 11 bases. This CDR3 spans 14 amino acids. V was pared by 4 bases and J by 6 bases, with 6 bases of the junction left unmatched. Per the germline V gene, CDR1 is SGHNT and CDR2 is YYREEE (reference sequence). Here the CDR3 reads CASSTTSGIGEQYF. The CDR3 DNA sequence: TGTGCCAGCAGCACGACTAGCGGGATTGGCGAGCAGTACTTC.

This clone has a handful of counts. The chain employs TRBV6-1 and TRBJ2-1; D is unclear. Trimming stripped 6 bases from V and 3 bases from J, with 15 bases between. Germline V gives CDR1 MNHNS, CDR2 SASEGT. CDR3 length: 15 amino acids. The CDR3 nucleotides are TGTGCCAGCAGCGAATCCCCCCCAGTCTACAATGAGCAGTTCTTC. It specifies CASSESPPVYNEQFF.